These 3 T cell receptor beta chains were all obtained from the same sample, sequenced in a study of T-cell memory formation after mild COVID-19. MiXCR was run by TCRdb on the 5' RACE reads, yielding one entry per CDR3 protein. The table has roughly 340,000 distinct CDR3 sequences, about 16% seen once. The sample consisted of PBMCs or a T cell subset sorted from them (not recorded which). The receptors originated from a man aged 18 to 29 who had mild COVID-19 (a few samples of this study predate the infection). Cell type and time point are not known.

The chain employs TRBV12-3 or TRBV12-4 and TRBJ1-5; D gene ambiguous. The V gene lost 2 bases and the J gene lost 4 bases, with 6 bases spanning the gap. This CDR3 region has 13 residues. CDR3 protein: CASSLLGNQPQHF. In DNA, the CDR3 is TGTGCCAGCAGTTTATTGGGGAATCAGCCCCAGCATTTT.

This sequence joins TRBV7-9 and TRBJ2-1; the D gene could be TRBD1 or TRBD2 (6 bases each). This CDR3 is built from 15 residues. V lost 2 bases and J 9 bases, leaving 17 bases between the germline ends. Germline CDR1 is SEHNR and CDR2 is FQNEAQ (reference sequence). The CDR3: CASSLSTGAGSEQFF. DNA for the CDR3: TGTGCCAGCAGCTTATCGACGGGGGCGGGGAGTGAGCAGTTCTTC. Combining the CDR3 with reference TRBV7-9 and TRBJ2-1 gives the whole variable domain DTGVSQNPRHKITKRGQNVTFRCDPISEHNRLYWYRQTLGQGPEFLTYFQNEAQLEKSRLLSDRFSAERPKGSFSTLEIQRTEQGDSAMYLCASSLSTGAGSEQFFGPGTRLTVL.

In its sample, this clonotype was seen a few times. The chain is built from TRBV2 and TRBJ1-1, with 7 bases aligning to TRBD1. The V and J ends lost 4 bases and 2 bases, in that order; junction bases with no gene match: 4. There are 14 residues in the CDR3. CDR1 is SNHLY and CDR2 is FYNNEI in the germline V gene. The CDR3 DNA reads TGTGCCAGCAGTGTGCAGGGGGGTAACACTGAAGCTTTCTTT. Protein product: CASSVQGGNTEAFF.